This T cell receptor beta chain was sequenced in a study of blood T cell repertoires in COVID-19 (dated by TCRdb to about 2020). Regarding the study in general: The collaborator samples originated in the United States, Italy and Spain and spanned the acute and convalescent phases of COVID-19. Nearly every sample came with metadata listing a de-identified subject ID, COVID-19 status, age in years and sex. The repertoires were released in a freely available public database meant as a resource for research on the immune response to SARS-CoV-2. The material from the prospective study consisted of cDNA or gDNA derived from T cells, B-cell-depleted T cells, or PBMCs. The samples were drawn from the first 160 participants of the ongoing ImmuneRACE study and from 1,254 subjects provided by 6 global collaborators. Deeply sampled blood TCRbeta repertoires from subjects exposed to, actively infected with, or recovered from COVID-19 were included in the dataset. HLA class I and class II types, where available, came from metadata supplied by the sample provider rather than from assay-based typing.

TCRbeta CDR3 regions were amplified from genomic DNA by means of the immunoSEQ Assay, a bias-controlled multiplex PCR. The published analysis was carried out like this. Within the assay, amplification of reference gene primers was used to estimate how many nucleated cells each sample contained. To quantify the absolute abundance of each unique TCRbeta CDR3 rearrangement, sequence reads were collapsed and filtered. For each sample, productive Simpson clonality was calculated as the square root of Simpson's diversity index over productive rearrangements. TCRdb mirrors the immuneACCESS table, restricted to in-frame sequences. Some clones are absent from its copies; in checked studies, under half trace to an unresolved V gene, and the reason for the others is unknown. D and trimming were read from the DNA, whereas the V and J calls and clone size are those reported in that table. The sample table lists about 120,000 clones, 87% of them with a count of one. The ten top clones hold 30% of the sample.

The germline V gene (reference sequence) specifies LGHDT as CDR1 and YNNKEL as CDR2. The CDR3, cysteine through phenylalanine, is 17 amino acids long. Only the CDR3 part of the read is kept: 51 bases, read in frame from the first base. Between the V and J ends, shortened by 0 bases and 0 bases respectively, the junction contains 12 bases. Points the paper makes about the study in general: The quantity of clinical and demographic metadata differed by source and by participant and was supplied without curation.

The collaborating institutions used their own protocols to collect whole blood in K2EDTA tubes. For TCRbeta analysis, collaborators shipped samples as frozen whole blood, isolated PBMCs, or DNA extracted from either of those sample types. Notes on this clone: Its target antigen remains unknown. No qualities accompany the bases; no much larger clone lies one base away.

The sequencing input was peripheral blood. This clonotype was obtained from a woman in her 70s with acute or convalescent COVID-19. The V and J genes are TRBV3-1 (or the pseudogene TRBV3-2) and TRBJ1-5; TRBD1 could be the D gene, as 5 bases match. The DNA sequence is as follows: TGTGCCAGCAGCCAAGATATAGGGGTTTCTAGCAATCAGCCCCAGCATTTT. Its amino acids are CASSQDIGVSSNQPQHF.